The sequence of this TCR beta chain was determined in a study of spatial heterogeneity in lung cancer. Study details: On average, each unique TCR and UMI combination appeared more than ten times in raw reads.

Study results and caveats: One measure, the expanded intratumoral alpha and beta TCR count, tracked tumor mutation counts. Counts of ubiquitous and regional expanded TCRs tracked ubiquitous and regional nonsynonymous mutations, respectively.

TCRdb re-analysed the 5' RACE reads in MiXCR, keeping a single row per CDR3 protein. The table includes 13,000 or so distinct CDR3 sequences, approximately 5.6% detected once. Trimming pared 3 bases from V and 5 bases from J, leaving 9 bases between. This CDR3 is built from 13 residues. Germline lookup yields CDR1 SGDLS and CDR2 YYNGEE. This clonotype was observed at least ten times. Its antigen is unknown. Because this beta chain is a stray read in a library intended to capture alpha chains, its abundance should not be given much weight. Time point of the sample: sample taken at primary tumor resection.

The TCR comes from a female donor with early-stage non-small cell lung cancer. The sequencing here drew on lung tumor tissue, taken at surgery. V usage is TRBV9 and J usage is TRBJ1-3; D unclear. The CDR3 reads CASSGGNRNTIYF. The DNA of the CDR3 is TGTGCCAGCAGCGGAGGGAATCGAAACACCATATATTTT.